These T cell receptor beta chains were read from a single sample in a study of T-cell memory formation after mild COVID-19. TCRdb re-called the 5' RACE reads through MiXCR, storing one row per CDR3 protein. The table has 200,000 to 300,000 distinct CDR3 sequences, around 17% seen once. Sequenced sample: PBMCs or a T cell subset sorted from them (not recorded which). The origin of the receptors is a man younger than 30 who had mild COVID-19 (a few samples of this study predate the infection). Cell type and time point are not known. Both conserved end residues are part of each CDR3. A D gene is named only where the DNA matches it firmly. Not every row has a clone size; where given, it reads once, few, many or a size class.

v_call clone_size d_call cdr3_aa
TRBV6-2/TRBV6-3 few - CASSYPDGFYGYTF
TRBV7-2 many - CASSLSGQGYGYTF
TRBV6-6 many - CASTGGWAETQYF
TRBV7-2 - TRBD2 CASSQPWEGETQYF
TRBV15 many TRBD1 CATSRTGQSYEQYF
TRBV9 few - CASSVDWIGTDTQYF
TRBV7-6 few - CASSPDLNIQYF
TRBV11-1 - - CASRATGPSYEQYF
TRBV9 - - CASSSTGGQHETQYF
TRBV30 once - CAWTLGVGTEAFF
TRBV11-2 - - CASSFDRPGTDTQYF
TRBV12-3/TRBV12-4 - TRBD1 CASSTTGGYEQYF
TRBV14 - - CASSLLPDSEQYF
TRBV19 - - CASSPETDHSPLHF
TRBV18 few - CASSPPVGEQYF
TRBV6-5 few - CASSYRQGYSPLHF
TRBV12-3/TRBV12-4 - - CASGGGAIGSPLHF
TRBV12-3/TRBV12-4 - - CASTIENTIYF
TRBV7-8 - - CASSLVGTFNTEAFF
TRBV19 - TRBD1 CASRRDRHEKLFF
TRBV2 - TRBD2 CASMYGGVDTQYF
TRBV5-1 few TRBD1 CASGPGQGNEQFF
TRBV7-3 - - CASSIGANTEAFF
TRBV4-2 - - CASSQEGYSYNEQFF
TRBV4-3 - TRBD1 CASSRQTPQGARDTQYF
TRBV7-3 few - CASTPSGGTNTEAFF
TRBV6-6 few TRBD2 CASSYSLTSGGARSYEQYF